The clone carrying this TCR beta chain came up a few times. In each sample, at least 6.5 million PBMCs were isolated. The sample is drawn from a study of blood T cells in healthy people across ages. The CDR3 extends over 15 amino acids. The V gene's germline CDR1 is SGHAT and CDR2 FQDESV (reference sequence). J was trimmed by 1 base and V by 5 bases; bases with no gene match: 2. Combining a sample-barcoded 5' primer with a J-beta primer mix, a second PCR ran for about 7 to 12 cycles. Using its own MiXCR run on the 5' RACE reads, TCRdb lists one record per CDR3 protein. The table lists more than 700,000 distinct CDR3 sequences, around half of them singletons, with 41% in the top ten.

The rearrangement uses TRBV11-1 and TRBJ2-4; TRBD2 matches at 10 bases. Specimen: blood. The TCR comes from a man of 80 years or more in good health. CDR3 in amino acids: CASSPGLAAKNIQYF. The CDR3, as DNA: TGTGCCAGCAGCCCGGGACTAGCGGCCAAAAACATTCAGTACTTC. Full variable domain (outside the CDR3, taken from reference TRBV11-1 and TRBJ2-4): EAEVAQSPRYKITEKSQAVAFWCDPISGHATLYWYRQILGQGPELLVQFQDESVVDDSQLPKDRFSAERLKGVDSTLKIQPAELGDSAMYLCASSPGLAAKNIQYFGAGTRLSVL.